Here is one T cell receptor beta chain with its context. Its antigen is not identified. This specimen comes from a study of shared clonotypes between healthy human individuals. Study-level results: Approximately 4.5% was the fraction of naive CD4 clonotypes found shared across a few donors.

Naive CD8 cells were CD45RO-negative, positively selected for CCR7, excluding terminally differentiated effector memory CD45RA+ cells. Participating donors were healthy, HIV-negative adults free of recent acute infections or vaccinations. The CDR3 runs to 14 residues. V was trimmed by 0 bases and J by 1 base, leaving 6 bases between them. Germline CDR1 and CDR2: MNHNS and SASEGT. Data came from immunoSEQ multiplex PCR; TCRdb stores just in-frame clones and leaves some out. This table holds about 2.2 million clones, about 94% found once. Specimen: naive CD8+ T cells from PBMCs. This sequence joins TRBV6-1 and TRBJ1-1; tentatively, D is TRBD1 (6 bases). The source is a man between 18 and 29 years old in good health. Some clones in this sample may be carry-over from other donors' samples. CDR3 amino acids: CASSEADRNTEAFF. The CDR3, as DNA: TGTGCCAGCAGTGAAGCGGACAGGAACACTGAAGCTTTCTTT.